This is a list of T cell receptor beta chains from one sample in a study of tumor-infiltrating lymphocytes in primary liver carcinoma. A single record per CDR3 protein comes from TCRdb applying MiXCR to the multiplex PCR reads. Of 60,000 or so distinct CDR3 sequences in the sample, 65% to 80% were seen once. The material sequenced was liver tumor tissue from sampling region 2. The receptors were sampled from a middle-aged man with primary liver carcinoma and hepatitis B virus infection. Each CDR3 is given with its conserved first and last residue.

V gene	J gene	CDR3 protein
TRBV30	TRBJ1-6	CAWSYAGGGNSPLHF
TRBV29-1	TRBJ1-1	CSAQKLTREGEAFF
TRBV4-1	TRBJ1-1	CASSRSGEGQTEAFF
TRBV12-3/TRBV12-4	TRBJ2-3	CASSLHRSTDTKYF
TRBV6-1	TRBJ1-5	CASSLEQAGNQPQHF
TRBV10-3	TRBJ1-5	CVINEYEGDQPQHF
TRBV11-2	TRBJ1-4	CASSPPGGTNENLFF
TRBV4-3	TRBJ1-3	CASSQDTGHSGNTIYF
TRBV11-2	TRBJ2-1	CASSPQREGFGEQFF
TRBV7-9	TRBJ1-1	CASGPAPTEAFF